These T cell receptor beta chains were read from a single sample in a study of beta chain features in type 1 diabetes. The protocol was immunoSEQ multiplex PCR, while the TCRdb copy is restricted to in-frame clones and leaves out a portion. Of 500,000 to 850,000 clones in the sample, around 15% are singletons; the top ten hold approximately 0.043%. The sequenced material came from naive CD4+ T cells from blood. These receptors came from a man between 18 and 29 years old with type 1 diabetes. Each CDR3 is given with its conserved first and last residue.

TRBJ2-3 TRBV4-3 CASSQDSVGGWNTQYF
TRBJ2-2 TRBV29-1 CSVGVERNTGELFF
TRBJ2-7 TRBV7-9 CASSLRSSGEQYF
TRBJ2-4 TRBV30 CAWRYRQGLAKNIQYF
TRBJ1-6 TRBV5-4 CASSLAALDSPLHF
TRBJ1-5 TRBV23-1 CASARQGDNQPQHF
TRBJ2-3 TRBV25-1 CASTQAGGPNTQYF
TRBJ2-1 TRBV11-3 CASSLDVEQFF
TRBJ1-2 TRBV9 CASSGGRGYKDYTF
TRBJ1-4 TRBV5-4 CASSSTGKTNEKLFF
TRBJ2-7 TRBV18 CASSPQPGFYEQYF
TRBJ1-2 TRBV7-6 CASSPSLFASGYTF
TRBJ2-7 TRBV7-9 CASSLAPSGGTYEQYF
TRBJ2-7 TRBV5-1 CASAPGGAHEQYF
TRBJ1-4 TRBV9 CASSVGPTTNEKLFF
TRBJ2-5 TRBV19 CASSIRETQYF
TRBJ2-3 TRBV30 CAWSRPLRTDTQYF
TRBJ2-5 TRBV11-2 CASSSQDRQETQYF
TRBJ2-4 TRBV7-2 CASSPQGGSTKNIQYF
TRBJ2-1 TRBV10-3 CAITPGLAVDEQFF
TRBJ2-7 TRBV5-1 CASSSLEVGPVHEQYF
TRBJ2-3 TRBV7-9 CASSPGTSGAPDTQYF
TRBJ1-5 TRBV6-5 CASRSLGTGNQPQHF
TRBJ2-1 TRBV30 CAWKTGTSYNEQFF
TRBJ1-2 TRBV7-2 CASSLGGTNYGYTF
TRBJ2-3 TRBV12-5 CASGTTDTQYF
TRBJ2-7 TRBV7-9 CASSLTRTYEQYF
TRBJ2-7 TRBV23-1 CASSQLYYEQYF
TRBJ2-5 TRBV25-1 CASSITGGGETQYF
TRBJ1-1 TRBV15 CATSTHSRGNTEAFF
TRBJ2-7 TRBV5-4 CASSLDQGAIYEQYF
TRBJ2-1 TRBV2 CASSEWWSYNEQFF
TRBJ1-2 TRBV12-5 CASGLVPRDRNYGYTF
TRBJ2-5 TRBV14 CASSQSQAIGGQYF
TRBJ2-2 TRBV5-4 CASSLTVAGELFF
TRBJ2-7 TRBV9 CASSGQGTGVSPYEQYF
TRBJ2-1 TRBV7-2 CASSQPPVDEQFF
TRBJ1-2 TRBV28 CASSLSFNYGYTF
TRBJ1-5 TRBV28 CASSPGGLSNQPQHF
TRBJ1-2 TRBV30 CAWIPTGRNYGYTF